The 25 T cell receptor beta chains given below trace back to one sample, sequenced in a study of radiation and T cells in renal cell carcinoma. Time point meaning: blood 2 weeks post-SBRT. The treatment: 15 Gy SBRT to primary tumor, nephrectomy 4 weeks later. The data were produced by immunoSEQ multiplex PCR, yet TCRdb's version contains in-frame clones alone and is incomplete. The sample yields roughly 130,000 clones, over 75% seen once. Sample: blood, taken from a patient whose treatment included radiotherapy and nephrectomy. These receptor sequences come from a woman aged 55-69 years with renal cell carcinoma.

The chain links TRBV11-1 to TRBJ2-7; D possibly uses TRBD1 or TRBD2 (5 bases each). The CDR3 is made up of 14 amino acids. Trimming took off 3 bases at V and 2 bases at J, with 11 bases between the two ends. The germline V gene encodes CDR1 SGHAT and CDR2 FQDESV (reference sequence). The CDR3 loop is CASSFTGTTYEQYF. The CDR3 region has the DNA TGTGCCAGCAGCTTCACCGGGACCACCTACGAGCAGTACTTC.

This rearrangement joins TRBV27 to TRBJ2-7; D may be TRBD1 (5 bases). The CDR3 spans 15 residues. The V gene lost 3 bases and the J gene lost 2 bases, with 14 bases spanning the gap. CDR1 is MNHEY and CDR2 is SMNVEV in the germline V gene (reference sequence). The CDR3 DNA reads TGTGCCAGCAGTTTGGGCCCCAGGGTTGCCTACGAGCAGTACTTC. Amino acids: CASSLGPRVAYEQYF.

This sequence joins TRBV19 and TRBJ2-2; D not certain. Trimming pared 5 bases from V and 3 bases from J, leaving 16 bases between. This CDR3 is built from 16 residues. Germline CDR1 is LNHDA and CDR2 is SQIVND (reference sequence). The CDR3 DNA sequence: TGTGCCAGTAGTCGCCCCGCGGCCACGGACACCGGGGAGCTGTTTTTT. Residues: CASSRPAATDTGELFF. Looking up the rest from reference TRBV19 and TRBJ2-2 gives the full variable domain: DGGITQSPKYLFRKEGQNVTLSCEQNLNHDAMYWYRQDPGQGLRLIYYSQIVNDFQKGDIAEGYSVSREKKESFPLTVTSAQKNPTAFYLCASSRPAATDTGELFFGEGSRLTVL.

The V gene is TRBV6-1, the J gene TRBJ2-7; D perhaps matches TRBD1 (6 bases). Germline CDR1 and CDR2: MNHNS and SASEGT. Trimming left V 5 bases short and J 3 bases short, with 14 bases between. The CDR3 is 14 amino acids. CDR3 loop: CASSSQGTFYEQYF. CDR3 bases: TGTGCCAGCAGTAGCCAGGGGACCTTCTACGAGCAGTACTTC.

The chain couples TRBV29-1 to TRBJ1-1, with a tentative D call TRBD1 (6 bases). This CDR3 has 13 residues. Deletions cut 6 bases from V and 5 bases from J, with 16 bases between. Germline CDR1 is SQVTM and CDR2 is ANQGSEA. Here the CDR3 reads CSVLGGAWTEAFF. CDR3 DNA sequence: TGCAGCGTACTCGGGGGGGCTTGGACTGAAGCTTTCTTT.

V and J are TRBV5-4 and TRBJ2-1; TRBD1 matches 9 bases. Germline V lookup: CDR1 SGHNT, CDR2 YYREEE (reference sequence). This CDR3 contains 14 residues. The V gene end was trimmed by 5 bases and the J gene end by 7 bases; junction bases not matched to a gene: 7. The CDR3 here is CASSSGTGPNEQFF. The CDR3 DNA sequence: TGTGCCAGCAGTTCCGGGACAGGGCCGAATGAGCAGTTCTTC.

The chain employs TRBV9 and TRBJ2-1; D call uncertain. The germline gives CDR1 SGDLS, CDR2 YYNGEE. The CDR3 length is 10 residues. Trimming shortened V by 4 bases and J by 15 bases, and 11 bases separated the two germline ends. The CDR3 spells CASSPILPFF. CDR3 coding DNA: TGTGCCAGCAGCCCTATTCTACCGTTCTTC.

This CDR3 is CATANQRAYNEQFF. The CDR3 coding sequence is TGTGCCACCGCCAATCAGAGGGCCTACAATGAGCAGTTCTTC. The J gene is TRBJ2-1, the V gene TRBV15; possible D gene TRBD2, 5 bases. From germline, CDR1 is LNHNV and CDR2 YYDKDF (reference sequence). Between the trimmed V and J ends, which lost 8 bases and 2 bases, there was a span of 13 bases. The CDR3 is 14 amino acids.

On this clone: Relative to the germline gene, one junction end is altered; a read error may explain this. As DNA, the CDR3 is TGTGCCAGCACCCAGCGGGGGCCCTCCTCCGAGCAGTACTTC. Translating it yields CASTQRGPSSEQYF. The rearrangement uses TRBV6-5 and TRBJ2-7, with 8 bases lining up with TRBD2. Germline V gives CDR1 MNHEY, CDR2 SVGAGI. The CDR3 has 14 residues.

This chain links TRBV10-3 with TRBJ1-1; a possible D gene is TRBD1 (5 bases). This CDR3 contains 16 residues. V lost 0 bases to trimming and J lost 3 bases, with 14 bases between them. Germline V gene sequence: CDR1 ENHRY, CDR2 SYGVKD. This CDR3 is CAISESMGGTHTEAFF. The CDR3, as DNA: TGTGCCATCAGTGAGTCGATGGGGGGGACTCACACTGAAGCTTTCTTT.

This chain joins TRBV6-5 and TRBJ2-5; D is unresolved. The CDR3 spans 12 residues. Germline values: CDR1 MNHEY, CDR2 SVGAGI. The V gene lost 5 bases and the J gene lost 2 bases, with 6 bases spanning the gap. Here the CDR3 reads CASSRFQETQYF. DNA for the CDR3: TGTGCCAGCAGTAGGTTTCAAGAGACCCAGTACTTC.

The chain combines TRBV10-3 with TRBJ1-5; 8 positions agree with TRBD1. The CDR3 extends over 15 amino acids. The V segment lost 5 bases and the J segment 1 base; nucleotides outside the gene matches: 4. From germline, CDR1 is ENHRY and CDR2 SYGVKD. CDR3 region: CAISPTGESNQPQHF. In DNA form, the CDR3 reads TGTGCCATCAGTCCGACAGGGGAGAGCAATCAGCCCCAGCATTTT.

The genes are TRBV15 and TRBJ1-2, with 8 bases that match TRBD1. This CDR3 has 14 residues. Per germline, CDR1 LNHNV and CDR2 YYDKDF (reference sequence). J gave up 5 bases and V 4 bases, and 6 bases lay outside the gene matches. CDR3 loop: CATSKDRGRYGYTF. CDR3 nucleotide sequence: TGTGCCACCAGCAAAGACAGGGGTCGGTATGGCTACACCTTC.

This chain joins TRBV7-2 and TRBJ2-7, with TRBD2 matching over 7 bases. This CDR3 region has 16 residues. Germline V gene sequence: CDR1 SGHTA, CDR2 FQGNSA. V shed 1 base, J shed 6 bases, and the junction held 12 bases outside the gene matches. CDR3 nucleotides: TGTGCCAGCAGCTTAGAGTTGGCGGGAGTCACTCGCGAGCAGTACTTC. This translates into CASSLELAGVTREQYF.

This chain connects TRBV5-5 to TRBJ1-2; D remains ambiguous. This CDR3 comprises 14 residues. V was pared by 1 base and J by 2 bases, with 9 bases between. CDR1 and CDR2 (germline): SGHKS, YYEKEE (reference sequence). The CDR3 region has the DNA TGTGCCAGCAGCTTGATGGCGGAGAACTATGGCTACACCTTC. This gives the protein CASSLMAENYGYTF.

In its sample, this clone was seen a few times. The chain carries TRBV5-1 and TRBJ2-6; D ambiguous. V was cut by 0 bases and J by 0 bases, with 7 bases left in between. Per the germline V gene, CDR1 is SGHRS and CDR2 is YFSETQ. CDR3 length: 16 residues. The CDR3 sequence is CASSLGLLSGANVLTF. CDR3 nucleotide sequence: TGCGCCAGCAGCTTGGGGCTTCTCTCTGGGGCCAACGTCCTGACTTTC.

The chain combines TRBV15 with TRBJ1-5; tentative D call: TRBD1 (5 bases). CDR3 length equals 16 residues. V was cut by 0 bases and J by 1 base, with 10 bases left in between. CDR1 and CDR2 from the germline V gene are LNHNV and YYDKDF (reference sequence). CDR3 in amino acids: CATSRDRRQSNQPQHF. In DNA form, the CDR3 reads TGTGCCACCAGCAGAGATAGGCGACAGAGCAATCAGCCCCAGCATTTT.

The chain joins TRBV4-2 to TRBJ1-4, with unresolved D. Between the trimmed V and J ends, which lost 0 bases and 8 bases, there was a span of 22 bases. The CDR3 consists of 18 residues. Germline V lookup: CDR1 LGHNA, CDR2 YNFKEQ. The CDR3 sequence: CASSQDPHPNGEQEKLFF. CDR3 sequence (DNA): TGTGCCAGCAGCCAAGATCCGCACCCCAACGGGGAGCAAGAAAAACTGTTTTTT.

V gene TRBV18 combines with J gene TRBJ2-4; 8 nucleotides align to TRBD1. The V segment lost 5 bases and the J segment 6 bases; nucleotides outside the gene matches: 9. The CDR3 contains 15 residues. The V gene's germline CDR1 is KGHSH and CDR2 LQKENI. The CDR3 reads CASSSTGTGGNIQYF. The DNA for the CDR3 is TGTGCCAGCTCATCCACCGGGACAGGCGGAAACATTCAGTACTTC.

The chain uses TRBV28 and TRBJ2-7; D may correspond to TRBD1 or TRBD2 (7 bases each). CDR3 length: 14 amino acids. Between the trimmed V and J ends, which lost 4 bases and 2 bases, there was a span of 12 bases. Germline V gives CDR1 MDHEN, CDR2 SYDVKM. The CDR3 here is CASSSPGGAYEQYF. The CDR3 DNA sequence: TGTGCCAGCAGTTCACCAGGGGGGGCCTACGAGCAGTACTTC.

The chain has TRBV28 and TRBJ1-1, with unresolved D. Germline assignment: CDR1 MDHEN and CDR2 SYDVKM. The CDR3 covers 13 residues. V lost 6 bases and J lost 3, with 11 bases in between. CDR3 region: CASRAGWDTEAFF. DNA of the CDR3: TGTGCCAGCAGGGCCGGGTGGGACACTGAAGCTTTCTTT.

This CDR3 is CASSFPSSYEQYF. The CDR3 DNA sequence: TGTGCCAGCAGCTTCCCCAGTTCCTACGAGCAGTACTTC. This chain links TRBV7-9 with TRBJ2-7, with D unclear. The CDR3 is 13 residues long. V dropped 3 bases and J dropped 1 base, with 7 bases sitting between them. Germline V gene lookup returns CDR1 SEHNR and CDR2 FQNEAQ (reference sequence). Full variable domain (outside the CDR3, taken from reference TRBV7-9 and TRBJ2-7): DTGVSQNPRHKITKRGQNVTFRCDPISEHNRLYWYRQTLGQGPEFLTYFQNEAQLEKSRLLSDRFSAERPKGSFSTLEIQRTEQGDSAMYLCASSFPSSYEQYFGPGTRLTVT.

The chain is built from TRBV10-2 and TRBJ1-2, with a tentative D call TRBD1 (5 bases). This CDR3 has 14 amino acids. With 2 bases removed from V and 1 base from J, the gap between germline ends came to 8 bases. The germline V gene has CDR1 WSHSY and CDR2 SAAADI. CDR3 nucleotide sequence: TGCGCCAGCAGTGAGAAGGGGCTTAACTATGGCTACACCTTC. Its protein is CASSEKGLNYGYTF.

In this sample, this clone turned up once. This chain connects TRBV6-6 to TRBJ2-1, with 8 bases fitting TRBD1. This CDR3 spans 15 amino acids. Germline V gene sequence: CDR1 MNHNY, CDR2 SVGAGI (reference sequence). The trim removed 6 bases at V and 4 bases at J, leaving 8 bases unmatched. The CDR3 reads CASSLGTGRYNEQFF. The CDR3 nucleotides read TGTGCCAGCAGCCTTGGGACAGGAAGGTACAATGAGCAGTTCTTC.

The count of this clone is one. This sequence joins TRBV6-1 and TRBJ1-2; D is undetermined. V dropped 2 bases and J dropped 6 bases, with 10 bases sitting between them. Germline CDR1 is MNHNS and CDR2 is SASEGT. The CDR3 is 13 residues long. CDR3 nucleotide sequence: TGTGCCAGCAGTGAAACACCCCGGCATGGCTACACCTTC. This codes for CASSETPRHGYTF.